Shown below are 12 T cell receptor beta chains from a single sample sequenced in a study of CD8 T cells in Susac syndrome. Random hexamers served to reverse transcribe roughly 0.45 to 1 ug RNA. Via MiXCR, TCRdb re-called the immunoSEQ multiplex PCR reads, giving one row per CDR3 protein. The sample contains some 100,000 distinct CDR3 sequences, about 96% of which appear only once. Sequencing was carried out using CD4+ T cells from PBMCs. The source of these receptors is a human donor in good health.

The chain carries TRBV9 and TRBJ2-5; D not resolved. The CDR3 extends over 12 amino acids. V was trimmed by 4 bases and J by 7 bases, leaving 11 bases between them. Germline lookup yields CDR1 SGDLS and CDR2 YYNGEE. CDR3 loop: CASSSEAGTQYF. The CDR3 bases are TGTGCCAGCAGCTCAGAAGCAGGGACCCAGTACTTC.

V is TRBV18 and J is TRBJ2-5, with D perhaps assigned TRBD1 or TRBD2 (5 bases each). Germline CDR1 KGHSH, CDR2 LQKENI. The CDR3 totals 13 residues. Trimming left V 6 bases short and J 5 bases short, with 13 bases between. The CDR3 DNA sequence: TGTGCCAGCTCCGGGACCCACGGGGAGACCCAGTACTTC. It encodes CASSGTHGETQYF.

This CDR3 reads CASGLPTKPYEQYF. The DNA of the CDR3 is TGTGCCAGCGGACTACCGACTAAGCCTTACGAGCAGTACTTC. The V and J genes are TRBV6-6 and TRBJ2-7, with a possible D match to TRBD2 (6 bases). Germline V gene data show CDR1 as MNHNY and CDR2 as SVGAGI (reference sequence). V shed 8 bases and J shed 4 bases, with 18 bases lying between them. CDR3 length: 14 amino acids.

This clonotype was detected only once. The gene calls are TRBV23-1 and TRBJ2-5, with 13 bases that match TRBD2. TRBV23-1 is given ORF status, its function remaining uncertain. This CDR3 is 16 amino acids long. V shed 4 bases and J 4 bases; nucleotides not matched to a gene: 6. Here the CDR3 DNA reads TGCGCCAGCAGTCTTCCGGGACTAGCGGGAAGAGAGACCCAGTACTTC. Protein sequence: CASSLPGLAGRETQYF.

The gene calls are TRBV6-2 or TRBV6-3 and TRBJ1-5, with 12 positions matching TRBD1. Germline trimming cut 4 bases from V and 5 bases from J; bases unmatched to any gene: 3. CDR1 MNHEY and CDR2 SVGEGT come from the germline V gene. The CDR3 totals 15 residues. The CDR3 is CASSWGQGAYQPQHF. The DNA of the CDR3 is TGTGCCAGCAGTTGGGGACAGGGGGCCTATCAGCCCCAGCATTTT.

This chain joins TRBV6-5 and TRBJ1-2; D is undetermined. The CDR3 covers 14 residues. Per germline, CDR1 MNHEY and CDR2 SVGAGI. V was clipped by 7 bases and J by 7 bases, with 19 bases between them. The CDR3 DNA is TGTGCCAGCACCACACCTCCTCCAGGCTCTGGCTACACCTTC. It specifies CASTTPPPGSGYTF.

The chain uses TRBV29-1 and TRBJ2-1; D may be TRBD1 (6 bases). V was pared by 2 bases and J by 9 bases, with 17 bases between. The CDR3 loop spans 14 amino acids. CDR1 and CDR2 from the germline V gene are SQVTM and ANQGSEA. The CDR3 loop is CSVERFSGQSEQFF. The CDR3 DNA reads TGCAGCGTTGAACGATTCTCAGGACAGAGTGAGCAGTTCTTC.

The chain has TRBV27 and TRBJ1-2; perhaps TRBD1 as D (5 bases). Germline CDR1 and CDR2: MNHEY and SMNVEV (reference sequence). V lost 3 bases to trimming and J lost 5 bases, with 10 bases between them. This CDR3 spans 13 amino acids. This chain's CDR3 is CASSLGPPYGYTF. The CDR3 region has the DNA TGTGCCAGCAGTTTGGGACCCCCTTATGGCTACACCTTC.

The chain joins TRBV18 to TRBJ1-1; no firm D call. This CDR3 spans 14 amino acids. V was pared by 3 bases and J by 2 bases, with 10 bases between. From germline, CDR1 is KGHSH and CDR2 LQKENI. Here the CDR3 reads CASSPRGQNTEAFF. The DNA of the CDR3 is TGTGCCAGCTCACCCAGAGGTCAAAACACTGAAGCTTTCTTT.

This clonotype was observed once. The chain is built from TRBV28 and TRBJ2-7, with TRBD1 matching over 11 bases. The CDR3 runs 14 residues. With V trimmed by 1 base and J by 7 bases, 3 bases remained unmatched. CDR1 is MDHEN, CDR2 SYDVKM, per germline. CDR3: CASSLLDRGREQYF. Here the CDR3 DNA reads TGTGCCAGCAGTTTATTGGACAGGGGGCGAGAGCAGTACTTC.

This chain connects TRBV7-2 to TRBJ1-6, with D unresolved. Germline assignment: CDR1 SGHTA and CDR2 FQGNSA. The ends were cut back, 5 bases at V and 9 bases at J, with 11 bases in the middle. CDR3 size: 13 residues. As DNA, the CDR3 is TGTGCCAGCAGCCAGCCCGCTAGTTCACCCCTCCACTTT. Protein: CASSQPASSPLHF.

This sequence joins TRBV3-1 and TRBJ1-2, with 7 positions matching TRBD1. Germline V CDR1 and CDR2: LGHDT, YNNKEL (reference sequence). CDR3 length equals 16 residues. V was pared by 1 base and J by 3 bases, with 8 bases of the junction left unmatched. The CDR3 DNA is TGTGCCAGCAGCCAAGGAAAAGGACAGGTAGACTATGGCTACACCTTC. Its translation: CASSQGKGQVDYGYTF. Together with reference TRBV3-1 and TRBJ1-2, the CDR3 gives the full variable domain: DTAVSQTPKYLVTQMGNDKSIKCEQNLGHDTMYWYKQDSKKFLKIMFSYNNKELIINETVPNRFSPKSPDKAHLNLHINSLELGDSAVYFCASSQGKGQVDYGYTFGSGTRLTVV.